These 20 T cell receptor beta chains share one sample of origin, sequenced in a study of CD8 T cells in ankylosing spondylitis. One entry per CDR3 protein results from TCRdb running MiXCR on the 5' RACE reads. The sample has approximately 250,000 distinct CDR3 sequences, 20% to 30% seen once. What was sequenced was blood, either unsorted or a sorted T cell fraction (not recorded which). The receptors originated from a male donor with ankylosing spondylitis or in good health (not recorded which).

In this sample, this clonotype turned up many times. J is TRBJ2-7 and V is TRBV9, with 10 bases identical to TRBD2. The trim removed 0 bases at V and 6 bases at J, leaving 9 bases unmatched. Germline CDR1 SGDLS, CDR2 YYNGEE. This CDR3 is 16 amino acids long. In nucleotides, the CDR3 is TGTGCCAGCAGCGTAGCTCTAGCGGGGGATCGTCGCGAGCAGTACTTC. Protein sequence: CASSVALAGDRREQYF.

This clonotype was seen only a few times. The chain has TRBV12-3 or TRBV12-4 and TRBJ1-2, with TRBD1 identical over 10 bases. This CDR3 is 14 amino acids long. With V trimmed by 6 bases and J by 7 bases, 8 bases remained unmatched. The CDR3 spells CASRLTGGAGGYTF. The CDR3 region has the DNA TGTGCCAGCAGACTGACAGGGGGCGCAGGTGGCTACACCTTC.

J is TRBJ2-6 and V is TRBV27; TRBD1 aligns across 9 bases. The length of the CDR3 is 18 residues. In germline, CDR1 is MNHEY, CDR2 SMNVEV (reference sequence). Trimming removed 5 bases from V and 4 bases from J; junction bases left unmatched: 12. CDR3 in amino acids: CASSPAGRQGEGANVLTF. The DNA for the CDR3 is TGTGCCAGCAGTCCCGCCGGCCGACAGGGGGAAGGGGCCAACGTCCTGACTTTC. The whole variable domain, filled in from reference TRBV27 and TRBJ2-6, reads EAQVTQNPRYLITVTGKKLTVTCSQNMNHEYMSWYRQDPGLGLRQIYYSMNVEVTDKGDVPEGYKVSRKEKRNFPLILESPSPNQTSLYFCASSPAGRQGEGANVLTFGAGSRLTVL.

The J gene is TRBJ2-3, the V gene TRBV12-5; no clear D. Trimming pared 2 bases from V and 6 bases from J, leaving 3 bases between. Germline V gene lookup returns CDR1 LGHNT and CDR2 FRNRAP. The length of the CDR3 is 11 residues. The CDR3 protein is CASGLSDTQYF. The CDR3 DNA follows: TGTGCTAGTGGTTTGTCCGATACGCAGTATTTT.

This clonotype was found many times. The chain joins TRBV4-1 to TRBJ1-5; TRBD1 might be the D (5 bases). V was shortened by 0 bases and J by 7 bases, with 13 bases between the two germline ends. The CDR3 runs to 15 residues. Germline-derived CDR1 and CDR2 are MGHRA and YSYEKL. The CDR3 loop is CASSQDGTRNQPQHF. CDR3 bases: TGCGCCAGCAGCCAAGACGGGACTCGGAACCAGCCCCAGCATTTT.

This clonotype was seen many times. This chain joins TRBV7-8 and TRBJ1-4; no clear D. Germline CDR1 reads SGHVS; CDR2 reads FQNEAQ. The CDR3 runs to 18 residues. Trimming cost V 0 bases and J 3 bases, with 17 bases left between them. The CDR3 sequence is CASSLAPRAGQANEKLFF. The CDR3 coding sequence is TGTGCCAGCAGCTTAGCGCCCCGGGCAGGCCAGGCTAATGAAAAACTGTTTTTT.

The chain joins TRBV7-2 to TRBJ1-1, with D unresolved. CDR1 SGHTA and CDR2 FQGNSA come from the germline V gene. CDR3 length: 14 residues. V was cut by 5 bases and J by 2 bases, with 12 bases left in between. Written as DNA, the CDR3 is TGTGCCAGCAGCCCCTCGGCAGTCAACACTGAAGCTTTCTTT. Encoded protein: CASSPSAVNTEAFF. The full variable domain, in which reference TRBV7-2 and TRBJ1-1 provide the parts outside the CDR3, is GAGVSQSPSNKVTEKGKDVELRCDPISGHTALYWYRQSLGQGLEFLIYFQGNSAPDKSGLPSDRFSAERTGGSVSTLTIQRTQQEDSAVYLCASSPSAVNTEAFFGQGTRLTVV.

This chain connects TRBV3-1 to TRBJ1-2; D is ambiguous. V lost 4 bases and J 6 bases, leaving 9 bases between the germline ends. This CDR3 is 12 amino acids long. CDR1 and CDR2 from the germline V gene are LGHDT and YNNKEL (reference sequence). The CDR3 DNA reads as TGTGCCAGCAGCCTCGAAACAGATGGCTACACCTTC. Translation: CASSLETDGYTF.

This clonotype was counted many times. The chain carries TRBV6-5 and TRBJ2-3; D is uncertain. Trimming removed 5 bases from V and 1 base from J, with 10 bases in between. The V gene's germline CDR1 is MNHEY and CDR2 SVGAGI. This CDR3 is built from 14 residues. The CDR3 coding sequence is TGTGCCAGCAGTAACCCATCGGGCACAGATACGCAGTATTTT. The encoded protein is CASSNPSGTDTQYF.

This chain links TRBV7-2 with TRBJ2-7; maybe TRBD1 (5 bases). CDR1 SGHTA and CDR2 FQGNSA come from the germline V gene. This CDR3 contains 13 residues. V dropped 1 base and J dropped 3 bases, with 7 bases sitting between them. CDR3 amino acids: CASSLGTLYEQYF. The CDR3 DNA reads as TGTGCCAGCAGCTTAGGGACACTCTACGAGCAGTACTTC.

This clonotype was picked up many times. The CDR3 loop reads CASSLIGASLGNEQFF. DNA for the CDR3: TGTGCCAGCAGCCTGATCGGGGCAAGTTTGGGCAATGAGCAGTTCTTC. The chain couples TRBV5-6 to TRBJ2-1; possibly TRBD1 or TRBD2 for D (5 bases each). Trimming removed 4 bases at V and 6 bases at J, with 20 bases between. This CDR3 is 16 amino acids long. The germline V gene has CDR1 SGHDT and CDR2 YYEEEE.

Only a few counts were recorded for this clonotype. The genes are TRBV12-3 or TRBV12-4 and TRBJ2-7, with D perhaps TRBD2 (6 bases). V lost 3 bases to trimming and J lost 2 bases, with 11 bases between them. The CDR3 length is 14 residues. CDR3 protein: CASSLGDFTYEQYF. CDR3 DNA sequence: TGTGCCAGCAGTTTGGGGGACTTTACCTACGAGCAGTACTTC.

This clonotype was counted ten times or more. The J gene is TRBJ1-4, the V gene TRBV25-1, with D unresolved. Germline V gives CDR1 MGHDK, CDR2 SYGVNS. The CDR3 has 13 residues. Trimming shortened V by 7 bases and J by 8 bases, and 14 bases separated the two germline ends. CDR3 region: CASTRDGSEKLFF. The DNA of the CDR3 is TGTGCCAGCACGAGGGATGGGAGCGAAAAACTGTTTTTT.

This clonotype turned up a few times. The J gene is TRBJ1-4, the V gene TRBV7-2; no clear D. Trimming took 0 bases from V and 8 from J, leaving 16 bases between them. Germline lookup yields CDR1 SGHTA and CDR2 FQGNSA. This CDR3 contains 16 residues. CDR3 nucleotides: TGTGCCAGCAGCTTAGCGTGGGCAACAAAGAGAGAAAAACTGTTTTTT. It encodes CASSLAWATKREKLFF.

This clonotype was seen more than once but under ten times. The chain joins TRBV25-1 to TRBJ2-7; D is perhaps TRBD2 (6 bases). CDR3 size: 14 residues. Per germline, CDR1 MGHDK and CDR2 SYGVNS. V lost 4 bases and J 4 bases, leaving 14 bases between the germline ends. The CDR3 coding sequence is TGTGCCAGCAGTGCACTTGGCGGGGTTTACGAGCAGTACTTC. Its protein is CASSALGGVYEQYF.

The chain recombines TRBV12-3 or TRBV12-4 with TRBJ2-7; no reliable D call. Trimming took 5 bases from V and 6 from J, leaving 23 bases between them. The CDR3 length is 16 residues. In DNA, the CDR3 is TGTGCCAGCAGTCCCGGTTCGTCCGGCAGGAGAGCCGAGCAGTACTTC. It encodes CASSPGSSGRRAEQYF.

CDR3 sequence: CASSLTTPRDYNEQFF. The DNA of the CDR3 is TGCGCCAGCAGCTTAACCACTCCTCGTGACTACAATGAGCAGTTCTTC. The chain is built from TRBV5-1 and TRBJ2-1; D remains ambiguous. CDR1 SGHRS and CDR2 YFSETQ come from the germline V gene. The length of the CDR3 is 16 residues. Trimming cost V 2 bases and J 3 bases, with 15 bases left between them. Complete variable domain (other parts from reference TRBV5-1 and TRBJ2-1): KAGVTQTPRYLIKTRGQQVTLSCSPISGHRSVSWYQQTPGQGLQFLFEYFSETQRNKGNFPGRFSGRQFSNSRSEMNVSTLELGDSALYLCASSLTTPRDYNEQFFGPGTRLTVL.

The rearrangement uses TRBV2 and TRBJ2-1; TRBD1 is a possible D gene (5 bases). V lost 1 base and J lost 4, with 8 bases in between. This CDR3 spans 14 amino acids. Per germline, CDR1 SNHLY and CDR2 FYNNEI. Here the CDR3 DNA reads TGTGCCAGCAGTGAAGGTGGGGCTTACAATGAGCAGTTCTTC. Translating gives CASSEGGAYNEQFF.

This clonotype was recorded many times. V gene TRBV2 combines with J gene TRBJ2-7, with 8 bases matching TRBD1. Trimming took 4 bases from V and 2 from J; bases not matched to a gene: 4. Germline V lookup: CDR1 SNHLY, CDR2 FYNNEI. The CDR3 spans 14 residues. Here the CDR3 reads CASSVDRGPYEQYF. The CDR3, as DNA: TGTGCCAGCAGTGTCGACAGGGGCCCCTACGAGCAGTACTTC.

This clonotype was detected many times. The rearrangement links TRBV2 to TRBJ2-1; 8 positions agree with TRBD1. This CDR3 spans 14 amino acids. The V gene end was trimmed by 10 bases and the J gene end by 5 bases; junction bases not matched to a gene: 10. Germline V CDR1 and CDR2: SNHLY, FYNNEI. CDR3 sequence reads: CANRRTGLNNEQFF. Here the CDR3 DNA reads TGTGCCAACCGCCGGACAGGGCTTAACAATGAGCAGTTCTTC.